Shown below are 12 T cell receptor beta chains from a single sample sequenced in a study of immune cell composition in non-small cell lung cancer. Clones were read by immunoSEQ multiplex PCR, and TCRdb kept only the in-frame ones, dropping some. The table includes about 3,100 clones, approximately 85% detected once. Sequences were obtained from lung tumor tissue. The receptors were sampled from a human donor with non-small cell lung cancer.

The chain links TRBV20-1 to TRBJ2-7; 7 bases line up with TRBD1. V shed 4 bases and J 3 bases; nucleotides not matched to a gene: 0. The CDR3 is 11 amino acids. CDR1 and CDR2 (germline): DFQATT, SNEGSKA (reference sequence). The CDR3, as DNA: TGCAGTGCTACAGGGGGCTACGAGCAGTACTTC. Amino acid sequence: CSATGGYEQYF.

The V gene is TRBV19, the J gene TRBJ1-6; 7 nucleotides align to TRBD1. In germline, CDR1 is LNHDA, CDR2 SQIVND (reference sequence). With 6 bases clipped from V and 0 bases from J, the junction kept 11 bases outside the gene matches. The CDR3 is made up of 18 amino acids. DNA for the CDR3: TGTGCCAGTAGCCCGATCCGACAGGGAAGCTCCTATAATTCACCCCTCCACTTT. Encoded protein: CASSPIRQGSSYNSPLHF. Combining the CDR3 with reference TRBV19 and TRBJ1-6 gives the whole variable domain DGGITQSPKYLFRKEGQNVTLSCEQNLNHDAMYWYRQDPGQGLRLIYYSQIVNDFQKGDIAEGYSVSREKKESFPLTVTSAQKNPTAFYLCASSPIRQGSSYNSPLHFGNGTRLTVT.

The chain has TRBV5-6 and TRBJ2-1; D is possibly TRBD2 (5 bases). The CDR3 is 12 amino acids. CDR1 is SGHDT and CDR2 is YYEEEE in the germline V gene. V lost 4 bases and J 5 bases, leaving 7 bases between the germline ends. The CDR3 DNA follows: TGTGCCAGCAGCAGAGGGCACAATGAGCAGTTCTTC. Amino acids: CASSRGHNEQFF.

The chain's CDR3 is CATFGLAGLSSYNEQFF. CDR3 DNA sequence: TGTGCCACTTTCGGACTAGCGGGACTTAGCTCCTACAATGAGCAGTTCTTC. The gene calls are TRBV27 and TRBJ2-1; 12 nucleotides match TRBD2. This CDR3 is built from 17 residues. V was pared by 10 bases and J by 0 bases, with 10 bases of the junction left unmatched. Germline V CDR1 and CDR2: MNHEY, SMNVEV (reference sequence).

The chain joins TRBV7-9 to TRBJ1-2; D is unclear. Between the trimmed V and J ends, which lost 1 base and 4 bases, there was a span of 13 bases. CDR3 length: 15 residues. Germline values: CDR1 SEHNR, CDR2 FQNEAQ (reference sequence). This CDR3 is CASSLEVTVLYGYTF. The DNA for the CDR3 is TGTGCCAGCAGCTTAGAGGTAACAGTCCTCTATGGCTACACCTTC.

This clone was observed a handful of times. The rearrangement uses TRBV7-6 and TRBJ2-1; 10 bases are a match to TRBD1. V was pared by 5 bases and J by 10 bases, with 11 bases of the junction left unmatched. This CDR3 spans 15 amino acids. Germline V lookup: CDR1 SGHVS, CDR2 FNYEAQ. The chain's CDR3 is CASSANRDRGLEQFF. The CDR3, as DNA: TGTGCCAGCAGCGCAAACCGGGACAGGGGATTAGAGCAGTTCTTC.

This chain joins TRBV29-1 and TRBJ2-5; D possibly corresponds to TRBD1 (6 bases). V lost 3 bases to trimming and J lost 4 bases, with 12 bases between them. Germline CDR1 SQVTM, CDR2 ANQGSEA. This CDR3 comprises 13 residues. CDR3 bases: TGCAGCGTTGATAGGGGGTCGGGAGAGACCCAGTACTTC. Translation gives CSVDRGSGETQYF.

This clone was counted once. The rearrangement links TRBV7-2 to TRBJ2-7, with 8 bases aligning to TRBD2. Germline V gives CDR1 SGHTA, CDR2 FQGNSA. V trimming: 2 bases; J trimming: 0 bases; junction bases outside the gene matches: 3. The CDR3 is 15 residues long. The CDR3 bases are TGTGCCAGCAGCTTATCCGGGGGGGTCTCCTACGAGCAGTACTTC. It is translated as CASSLSGGVSYEQYF.

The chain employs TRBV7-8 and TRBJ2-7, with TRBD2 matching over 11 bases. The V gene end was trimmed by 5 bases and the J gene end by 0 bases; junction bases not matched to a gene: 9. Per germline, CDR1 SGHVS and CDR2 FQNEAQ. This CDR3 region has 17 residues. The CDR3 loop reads CASSRGLAGAGSYEQYV. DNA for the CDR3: TGTGCCAGCAGCAGAGGACTAGCGGGTGCCGGCTCCTACGAGCAGTACGTC.

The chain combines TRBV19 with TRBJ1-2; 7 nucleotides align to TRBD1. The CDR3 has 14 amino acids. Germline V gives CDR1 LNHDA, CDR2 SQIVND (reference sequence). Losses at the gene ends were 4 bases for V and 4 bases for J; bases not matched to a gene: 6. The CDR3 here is CASSSQTGVYGYTF. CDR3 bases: TGTGCCAGTAGTAGTCAAACAGGGGTCTATGGCTACACCTTC.

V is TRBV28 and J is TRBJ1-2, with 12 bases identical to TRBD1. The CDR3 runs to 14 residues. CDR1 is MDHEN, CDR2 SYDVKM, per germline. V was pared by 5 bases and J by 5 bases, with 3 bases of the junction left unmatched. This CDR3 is CASSPGQGAYGYTF. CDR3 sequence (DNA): TGTGCCAGCAGTCCGGGACAGGGGGCGTATGGCTACACCTTC.

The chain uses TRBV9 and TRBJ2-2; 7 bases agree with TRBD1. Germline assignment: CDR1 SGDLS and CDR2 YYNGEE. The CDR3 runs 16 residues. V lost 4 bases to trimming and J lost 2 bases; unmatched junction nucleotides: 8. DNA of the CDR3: TGTGCCAGCAGCAGCGACAGGGCGATTAACACCGGGGAGCTGTTTTTT. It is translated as CASSSDRAINTGELFF.